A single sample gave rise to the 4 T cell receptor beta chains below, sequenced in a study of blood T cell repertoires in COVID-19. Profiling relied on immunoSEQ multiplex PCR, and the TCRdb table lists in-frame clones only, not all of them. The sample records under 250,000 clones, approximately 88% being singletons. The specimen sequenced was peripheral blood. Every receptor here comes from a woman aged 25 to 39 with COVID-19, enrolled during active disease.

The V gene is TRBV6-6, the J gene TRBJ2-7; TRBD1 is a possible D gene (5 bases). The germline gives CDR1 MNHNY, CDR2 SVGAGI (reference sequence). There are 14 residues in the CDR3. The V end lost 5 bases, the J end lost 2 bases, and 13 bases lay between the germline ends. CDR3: CASSTGRHPYEQYF. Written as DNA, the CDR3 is TGTGCCAGCAGTACAGGCCGTCACCCCTACGAGCAGTACTTC.

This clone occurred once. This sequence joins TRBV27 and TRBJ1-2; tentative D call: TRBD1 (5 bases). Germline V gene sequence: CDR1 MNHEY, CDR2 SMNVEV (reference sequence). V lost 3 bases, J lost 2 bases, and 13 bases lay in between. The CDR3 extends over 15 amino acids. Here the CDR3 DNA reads TGTGCCAGCAGTTTTAGCGGGGGGACCAACTATGGCTACACCTTC. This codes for CASSFSGGTNYGYTF.

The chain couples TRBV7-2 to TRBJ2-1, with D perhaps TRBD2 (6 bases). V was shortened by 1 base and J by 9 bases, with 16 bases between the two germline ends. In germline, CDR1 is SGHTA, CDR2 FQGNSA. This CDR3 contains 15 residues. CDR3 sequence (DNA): TGTGCCAGCAGCTTAGTCCTTGGCGGGGCATCTGAGCAGTTCTTC. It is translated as CASSLVLGGASEQFF.

CDR3 loop: CASSLSGGEYEQYF. The CDR3 nucleotides are TGTGCCAGCAGCCTTAGCGGGGGGGAATACGAGCAGTACTTC. The chain couples TRBV3-1 (or the pseudogene TRBV3-2) to TRBJ2-7; 11 bases are a match to TRBD2. Germline assignment: CDR1 LGHDT and CDR2 YNNKEL (reference sequence). V gave up 4 bases and J gave up 4 bases; unmatched junction bases: 3. The CDR3 spans 14 residues.